This T cell receptor beta chain was captured in a study of T cell responses to AZD1222 COVID-19 vaccine. The assay was immunoSEQ multiplex PCR, and TCRdb's table has in-frame clones only and misses some. This table holds roughly 150,000 clones, 94% found once. To note about this clone: What it recognizes is unknown.

Broader study findings: Repertoire sampling happened only post peak T cell response.

V lost 5 bases, J lost 4 bases, and 8 bases stayed unmatched. Germline lookup yields CDR1 SGHTA and CDR2 FQGNSA. This CDR3 has 17 amino acids. This specimen consisted of peripheral blood, obtained 28 days after the second AZD1222 dose. The V and J genes are TRBV7-2 and TRBJ2-1; 13 bases are a match to TRBD2. The TCR sequence derives from an adult who received the AZD1222 COVID-19 vaccine. The CDR3 sequence is CASSPYGTSGNYNEQFF. The CDR3 DNA follows: TGTGCCAGCAGCCCATATGGGACTAGCGGGAATTACAATGAGCAGTTCTTC.